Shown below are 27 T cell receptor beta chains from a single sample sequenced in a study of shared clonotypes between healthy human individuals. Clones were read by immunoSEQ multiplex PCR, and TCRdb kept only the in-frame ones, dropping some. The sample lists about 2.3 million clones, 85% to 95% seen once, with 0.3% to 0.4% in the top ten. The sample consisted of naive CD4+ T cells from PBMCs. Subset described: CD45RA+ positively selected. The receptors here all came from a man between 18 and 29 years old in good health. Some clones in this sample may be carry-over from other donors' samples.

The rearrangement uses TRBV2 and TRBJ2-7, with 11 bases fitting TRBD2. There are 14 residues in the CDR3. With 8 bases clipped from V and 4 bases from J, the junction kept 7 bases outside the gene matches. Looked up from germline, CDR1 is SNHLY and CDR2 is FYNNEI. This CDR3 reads CASGLAGGTYEQYF. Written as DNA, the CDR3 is TGTGCCAGCGGGCTAGCGGGAGGAACTTACGAGCAGTACTTC.

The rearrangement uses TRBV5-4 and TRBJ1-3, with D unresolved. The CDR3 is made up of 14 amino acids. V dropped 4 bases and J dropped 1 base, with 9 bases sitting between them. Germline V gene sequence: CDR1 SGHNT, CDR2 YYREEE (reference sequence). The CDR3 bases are TGTGCCAGCAGCCCGGGTCCTTCTGGAAACACCATATATTTT. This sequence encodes CASSPGPSGNTIYF.

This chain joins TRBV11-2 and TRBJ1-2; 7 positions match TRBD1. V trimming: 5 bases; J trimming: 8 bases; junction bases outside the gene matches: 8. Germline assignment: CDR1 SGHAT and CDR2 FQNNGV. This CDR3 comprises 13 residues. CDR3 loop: CASSLSRQGGYTF. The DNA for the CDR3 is TGTGCCAGCAGCCTCAGCCGACAGGGCGGCTACACCTTC. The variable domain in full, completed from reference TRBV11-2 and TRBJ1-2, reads EAGVAQSPRYKIIEKRQSVAFWCNPISGHATLYWYQQILGQGPKLLIQFQNNGVVDDSQLPKDRFSAERLKGVDSTLKIQPAKLEDSAVYLCASSLSRQGGYTFGSGTRLTVV.

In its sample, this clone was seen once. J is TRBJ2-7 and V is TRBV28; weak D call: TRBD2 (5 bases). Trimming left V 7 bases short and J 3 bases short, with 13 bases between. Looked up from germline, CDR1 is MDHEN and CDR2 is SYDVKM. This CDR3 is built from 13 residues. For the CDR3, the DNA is TGTGCCAGCAAGCTAGCCGGACTCTACGAGCAGTACTTC. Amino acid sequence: CASKLAGLYEQYF. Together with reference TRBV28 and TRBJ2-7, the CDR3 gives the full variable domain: DVKVTQSSRYLVKRTGEKVFLECVQDMDHENMFWYRQDPGLGLRLIYFSYDVKMKEKGDIPEGYSVSREKKERFSLILESASTNQTSMYLCASKLAGLYEQYFGPGTRLTVT.

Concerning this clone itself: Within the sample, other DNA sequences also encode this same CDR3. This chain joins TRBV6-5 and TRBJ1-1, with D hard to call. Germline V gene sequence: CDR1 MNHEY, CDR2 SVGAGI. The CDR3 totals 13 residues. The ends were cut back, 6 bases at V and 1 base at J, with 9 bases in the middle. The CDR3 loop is CASSKRGNTEAFF. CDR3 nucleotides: TGTGCCAGCAGCAAGCGGGGGAACACTGAAGCTTTCTTT.

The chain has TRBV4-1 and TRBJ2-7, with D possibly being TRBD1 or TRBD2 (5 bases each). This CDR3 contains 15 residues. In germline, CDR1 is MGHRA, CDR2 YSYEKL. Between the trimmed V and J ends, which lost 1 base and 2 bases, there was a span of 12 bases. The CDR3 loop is CASSQAGTHAYEQYF. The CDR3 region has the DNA TGCGCCAGCAGCCAAGCCGGGACGCACGCCTACGAGCAGTACTTC.

The CDR3 here is CASSLQGFTEAFF. The CDR3 nucleotides are TGTGCCAGCAGCCTGCAGGGGTTCACTGAAGCTTTCTTT. V is TRBV7-9 and J is TRBJ1-1; weak D call: TRBD1 (6 bases). V shed 5 bases and J shed 4 bases, with 11 bases lying between them. From germline, CDR1 is SEHNR and CDR2 FQNEAQ (reference sequence). The CDR3 covers 13 residues.

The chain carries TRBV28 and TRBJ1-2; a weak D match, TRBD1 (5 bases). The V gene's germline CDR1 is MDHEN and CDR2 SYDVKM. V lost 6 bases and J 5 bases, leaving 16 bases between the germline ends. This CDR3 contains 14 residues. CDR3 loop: CASSSGALRYGYTF. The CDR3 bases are TGTGCCAGCAGCTCCGGGGCTCTCCGATATGGCTACACCTTC.

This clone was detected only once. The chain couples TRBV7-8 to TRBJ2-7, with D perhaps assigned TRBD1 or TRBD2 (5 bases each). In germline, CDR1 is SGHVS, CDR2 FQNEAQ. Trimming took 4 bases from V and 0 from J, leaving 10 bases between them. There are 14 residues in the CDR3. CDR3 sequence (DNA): TGTGCCAGCAGCTCAGGGACGGGCTCCTACGAGCAGTACTTC. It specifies CASSSGTGSYEQYF.

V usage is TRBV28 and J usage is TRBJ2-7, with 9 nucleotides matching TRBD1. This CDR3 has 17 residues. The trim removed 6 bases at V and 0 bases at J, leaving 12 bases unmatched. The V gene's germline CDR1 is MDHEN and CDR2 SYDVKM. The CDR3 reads CASRRTGVPTRSYEQYF. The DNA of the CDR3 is TGTGCCAGCAGACGGACAGGGGTCCCTACTCGCTCCTACGAGCAGTACTTC. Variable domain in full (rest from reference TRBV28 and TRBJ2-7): DVKVTQSSRYLVKRTGEKVFLECVQDMDHENMFWYRQDPGLGLRLIYFSYDVKMKEKGDIPEGYSVSREKKERFSLILESASTNQTSMYLCASRRTGVPTRSYEQYFGPGTRLTVT.

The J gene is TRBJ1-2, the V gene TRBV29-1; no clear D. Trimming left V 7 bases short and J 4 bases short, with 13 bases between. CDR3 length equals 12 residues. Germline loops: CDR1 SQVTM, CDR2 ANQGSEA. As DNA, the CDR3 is TGCAGCGCCCAGCGGGGTTCCTATGGCTACACCTTC. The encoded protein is CSAQRGSYGYTF.

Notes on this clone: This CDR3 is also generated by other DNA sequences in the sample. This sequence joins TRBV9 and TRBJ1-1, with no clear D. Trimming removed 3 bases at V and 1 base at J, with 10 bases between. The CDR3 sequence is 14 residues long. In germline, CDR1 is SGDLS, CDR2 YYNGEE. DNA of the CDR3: TGTGCCAGCAGCGCCAGAGTCCGGAACACTGAAGCTTTCTTT. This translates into CASSARVRNTEAFF. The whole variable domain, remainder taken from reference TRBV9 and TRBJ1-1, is DSGVTQTPKHLITATGQRVTLRCSPRSGDLSVYWYQQSLDQGLQFLIQYYNGEERAKGNILERFSAQQFPDLHSELNLSSLELGDSALYFCASSARVRNTEAFFGQGTRLTVV.

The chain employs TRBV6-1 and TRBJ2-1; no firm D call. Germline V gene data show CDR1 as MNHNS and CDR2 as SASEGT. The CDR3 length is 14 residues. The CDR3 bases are TGTGCTGTCAGAGCAGCAGGTCTGTACAATGAGCAGTTCTTC. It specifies CAVRAAGLYNEQFF.

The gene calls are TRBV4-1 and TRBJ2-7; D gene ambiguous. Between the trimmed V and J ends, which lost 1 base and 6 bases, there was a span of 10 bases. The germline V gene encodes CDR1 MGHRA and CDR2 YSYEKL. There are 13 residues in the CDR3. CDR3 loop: CASSQGAVTEQYF. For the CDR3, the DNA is TGCGCCAGCAGCCAAGGGGCCGTAACCGAGCAGTACTTC.

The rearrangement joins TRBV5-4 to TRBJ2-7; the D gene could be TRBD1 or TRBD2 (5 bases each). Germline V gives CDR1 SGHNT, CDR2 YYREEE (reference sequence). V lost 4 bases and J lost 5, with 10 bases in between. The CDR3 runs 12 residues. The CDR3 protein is CASSDRGHEQYF. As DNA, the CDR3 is TGTGCCAGCAGCGACCGGGGCCACGAGCAGTACTTC.

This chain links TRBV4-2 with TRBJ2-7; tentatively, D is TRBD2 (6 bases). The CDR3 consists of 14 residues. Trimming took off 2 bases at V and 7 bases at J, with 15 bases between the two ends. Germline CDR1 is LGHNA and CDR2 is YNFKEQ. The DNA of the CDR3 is TGTGCCAGCAGCCAACCCCTAGCGATGGGGGAGCAGTACTTC. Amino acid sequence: CASSQPLAMGEQYF.

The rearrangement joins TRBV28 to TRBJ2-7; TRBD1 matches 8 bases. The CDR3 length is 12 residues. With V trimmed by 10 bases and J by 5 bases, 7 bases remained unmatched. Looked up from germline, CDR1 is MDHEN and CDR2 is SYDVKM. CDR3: CATRQGRNEQYF. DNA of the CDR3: TGTGCCACTAGACAGGGGCGGAACGAGCAGTACTTC.

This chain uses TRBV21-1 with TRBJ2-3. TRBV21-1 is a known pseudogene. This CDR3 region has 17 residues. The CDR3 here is CASRDSDYRLGTDTQYF. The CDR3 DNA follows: TGTGCCAGCAGAGACAGTGACTACCGATTGGGCACAGATACGCAGTATTTT.

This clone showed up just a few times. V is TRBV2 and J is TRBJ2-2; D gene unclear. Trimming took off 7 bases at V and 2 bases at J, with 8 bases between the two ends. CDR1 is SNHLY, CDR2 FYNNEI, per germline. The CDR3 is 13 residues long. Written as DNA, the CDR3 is TGTGCCAGCACAGACATTAACACCGGGGAGCTGTTTTTT. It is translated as CASTDINTGELFF.

CDR3 nucleotide sequence: TGCGCCAGCAGCCGGCCCCGGGACGGAGGAACCACTGAAGCTTTCTTT. This encodes CASSRPRDGGTTEAFF. V usage is TRBV4-1 and J usage is TRBJ1-1, with D maybe TRBD1 (5 bases). Germline CDR1 is MGHRA and CDR2 is YSYEKL. CDR3 length: 16 residues. Trimming removed 4 bases from V and 4 bases from J, with 19 bases in between.

The CDR3 protein is CASSPPRGLAGGNTGELFF. CDR3 DNA sequence: TGTGCCAGCAGCCCGCCGAGGGGACTAGCGGGAGGGAACACCGGGGAGCTGTTTTTT. The V gene is TRBV28, the J gene TRBJ2-2; 15 bases line up with TRBD2. The germline V gene has CDR1 MDHEN and CDR2 SYDVKM. The V and J ends lost 6 bases and 1 base, in that order; junction bases with no gene match: 9. CDR3 length: 19 residues.

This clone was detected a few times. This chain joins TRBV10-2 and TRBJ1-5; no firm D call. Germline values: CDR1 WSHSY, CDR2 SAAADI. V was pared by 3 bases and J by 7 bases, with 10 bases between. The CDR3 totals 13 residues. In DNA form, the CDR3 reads TGCGCCAGCAGTGAACTGGAAAGACAGCCCCAGCATTTT. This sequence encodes CASSELERQPQHF.

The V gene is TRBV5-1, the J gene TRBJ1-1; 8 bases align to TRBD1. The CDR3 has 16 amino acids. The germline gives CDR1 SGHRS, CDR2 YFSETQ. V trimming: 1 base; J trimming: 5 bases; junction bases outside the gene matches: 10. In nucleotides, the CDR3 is TGCGCCAGCAGCTTGTGGGACAGGTCCCCGGGGACTGAAGCTTTCTTT. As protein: CASSLWDRSPGTEAFF.

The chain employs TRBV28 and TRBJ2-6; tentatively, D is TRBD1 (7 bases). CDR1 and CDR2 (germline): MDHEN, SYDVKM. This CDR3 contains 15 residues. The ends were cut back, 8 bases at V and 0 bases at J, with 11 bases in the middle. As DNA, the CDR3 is TGTGCCAGCGGCCAGGGGGGCTCTGGGGCCAACGTCCTGACTTTC. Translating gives CASGQGGSGANVLTF.

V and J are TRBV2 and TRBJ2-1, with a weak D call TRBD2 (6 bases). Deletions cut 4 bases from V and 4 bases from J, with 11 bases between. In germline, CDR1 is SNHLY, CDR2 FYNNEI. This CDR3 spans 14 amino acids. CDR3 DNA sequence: TGTGCCAGCAGTGTCTTAGCGGTATACAATGAGCAGTTCTTC. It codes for CASSVLAVYNEQFF.

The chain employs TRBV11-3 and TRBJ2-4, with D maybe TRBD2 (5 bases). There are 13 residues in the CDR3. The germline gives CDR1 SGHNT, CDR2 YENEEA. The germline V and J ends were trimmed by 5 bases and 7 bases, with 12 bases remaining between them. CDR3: CASSASGGNIQYF. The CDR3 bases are TGTGCCAGCAGCGCCAGCGGCGGGAACATTCAGTACTTC.

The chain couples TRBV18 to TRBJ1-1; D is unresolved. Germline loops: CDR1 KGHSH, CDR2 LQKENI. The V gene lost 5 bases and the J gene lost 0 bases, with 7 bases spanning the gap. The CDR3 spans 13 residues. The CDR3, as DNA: TGTGCCAGCTCAGAGACTCTGAACACTGAAGCTTTCTTT. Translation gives CASSETLNTEAFF. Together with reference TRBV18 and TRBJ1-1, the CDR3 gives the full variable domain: NAGVMQNPRHLVRRRGQEARLRCSPMKGHSHVYWYRQLPEEGLKFMVYLQKENIIDESGMPKERFSAEFPKEGPSILRIQQVVRGDSAAYFCASSETLNTEAFFGQGTRLTVV.